A single sample is the source of the 5 T cell receptor beta chains below, sequenced in a study of shared clonotypes between healthy human individuals. Libraries were prepared by immunoSEQ multiplex PCR; TCRdb keeps only in-frame clonotypes and omits some of them. Of hundreds of thousands of clones listed, around two thirds are singletons. Sequenced: memory CD4+ T cells sorted from blood. Subset of the sample: CD45RA-negative fraction. The receptor source for this set is a woman aged 30 to 39 in good health.

There are a few counts of this clone. The V call is TRBV5-6, the J call TRBJ1-1, with unresolved D. V lost 1 base and J lost 0, with 7 bases in between. This CDR3 spans 14 amino acids. Per germline, CDR1 SGHDT and CDR2 YYEEEE. DNA for the CDR3: TGTGCCAGCAGCTTGAACAGCTTGAACACTGAAGCTTTCTTT. Translating it yields CASSLNSLNTEAFF.

The chain has TRBV19 and TRBJ2-6; D might be TRBD2 (6 bases). Germline loops: CDR1 LNHDA, CDR2 SQIVND (reference sequence). The CDR3 is 20 residues long. V gave up 4 bases and J gave up 3 bases, with 25 bases separating them. For the CDR3, the DNA is TGTGCCAGTAGTACGAGGGCGGGGCAGAGCTCCTTAGGTGGGGCCAACGTCCTGACTTTC. Translating it yields CASSTRAGQSSLGGANVLTF.

The chain is built from TRBV5-1 and TRBJ2-5, with TRBD2 matching 10 bases. The J segment lost 5 bases and the V segment lost 4 bases, leaving 14 bases of the junction unmatched. The CDR3 totals 17 residues. Germline V CDR1 and CDR2: SGHRS, YFSETQ. The CDR3: CASSLATLAGVWETQYF. DNA of the CDR3: TGCGCCAGCAGCCTCGCTACCCTAGCGGGAGTTTGGGAGACCCAGTACTTC.

The J gene is TRBJ1-2, the V gene TRBV28, with TRBD1 matching 7 bases. Trimming took 3 bases from V and 4 from J; bases not matched to a gene: 5. This CDR3 is 14 amino acids long. Germline loops: CDR1 MDHEN, CDR2 SYDVKM. The DNA of the CDR3 is TGTGCCAGCAGTTTGCATTCAGGGGGCTATGGCTACACCTTC. Amino acid sequence: CASSLHSGGYGYTF.

Comments on this clone: Other DNA variants within this sample encode the same CDR3. J is TRBJ1-2 and V is TRBV9; D unresolved. This CDR3 is 13 amino acids long. Germline assignment: CDR1 SGDLS and CDR2 YYNGEE. The V end lost 0 bases, the J end lost 3 bases, and 6 bases lay between the germline ends. The CDR3 nucleotides are TGTGCCAGCAGCGTAGACCGGGACTATGGCTACACCTTC. It yields the protein CASSVDRDYGYTF.